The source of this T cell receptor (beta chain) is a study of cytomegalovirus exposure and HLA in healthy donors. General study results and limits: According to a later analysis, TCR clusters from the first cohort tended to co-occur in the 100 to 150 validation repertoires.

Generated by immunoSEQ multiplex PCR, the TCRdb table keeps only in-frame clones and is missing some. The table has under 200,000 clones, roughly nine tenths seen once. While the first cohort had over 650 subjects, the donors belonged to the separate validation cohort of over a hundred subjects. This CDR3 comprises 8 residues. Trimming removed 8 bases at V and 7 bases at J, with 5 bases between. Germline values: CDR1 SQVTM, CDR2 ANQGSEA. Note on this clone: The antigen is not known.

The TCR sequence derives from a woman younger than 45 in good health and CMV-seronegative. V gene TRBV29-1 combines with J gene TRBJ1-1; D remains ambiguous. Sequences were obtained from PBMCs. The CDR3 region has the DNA TGCAGCAGGGTTGAAGCTTTCTTT. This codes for CSRVEAFF.